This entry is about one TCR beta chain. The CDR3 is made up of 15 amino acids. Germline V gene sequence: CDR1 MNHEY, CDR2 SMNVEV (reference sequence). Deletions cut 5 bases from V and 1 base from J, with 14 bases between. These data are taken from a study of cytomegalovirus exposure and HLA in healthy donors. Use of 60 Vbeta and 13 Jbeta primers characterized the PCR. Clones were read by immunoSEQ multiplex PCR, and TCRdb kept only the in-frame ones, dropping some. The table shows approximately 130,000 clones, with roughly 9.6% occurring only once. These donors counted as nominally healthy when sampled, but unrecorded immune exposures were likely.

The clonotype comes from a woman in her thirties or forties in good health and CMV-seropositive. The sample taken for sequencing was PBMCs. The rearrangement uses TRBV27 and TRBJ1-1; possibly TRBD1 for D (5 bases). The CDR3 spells CASSPNKGWNTEAFF. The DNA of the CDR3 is TGTGCCAGCAGTCCAAACAAGGGGTGGAACACTGAAGCTTTCTTT.